These 3 T cell receptor beta chains came from one sample sequenced in a study of blood T cell repertoires in COVID-19. The method was immunoSEQ multiplex PCR; TCRdb's version includes in-frame clones alone and lacks a portion of them. The repertoire consists of 150,000 to 200,000 clones, with 74% occurring once and the leading ten covering around 2.9%. Sequenced sample: peripheral blood. The receptors here all came from an elderly woman with acute or convalescent COVID-19.

This clone was counted a single time. The V and J genes are TRBV19 and TRBJ2-1; TRBD2 aligns across 9 bases. CDR3 length equals 14 residues. V shed 2 bases, J shed 6 bases, and the junction held 2 bases outside the gene matches. Germline V gives CDR1 LNHDA, CDR2 SQIVND (reference sequence). This CDR3 reads CASSITSGRNEQFF. The CDR3 region has the DNA TGTGCCAGTAGTATAACTAGCGGGCGCAATGAGCAGTTCTTC.

This chain connects TRBV30 to TRBJ2-5; 10 nucleotides align to TRBD2. The germline CDR1 and CDR2 sequences are GTSNPN and SVGIG (reference sequence). J was trimmed by 4 bases and V by 4 bases; bases with no gene match: 3. The CDR3 consists of 13 residues. Here the CDR3 DNA reads TGTGCCTGGACCCAGCGGGAGGGAGAGACCCAGTACTTC. Encoded protein: CAWTQREGETQYF.

This clone was counted a single time. The chain employs TRBV28 and TRBJ1-4; D unclear. V was trimmed by 3 bases and J by 7 bases, leaving 12 bases between them. CDR1 and CDR2 from the germline V gene are MDHEN and SYDVKM. This CDR3 contains 14 residues. The CDR3 DNA is TGTGCCAGCAGTTTTCCGGGGATAGCTGAAAAACTGTTTTTT. It translates to CASSFPGIAEKLFF.